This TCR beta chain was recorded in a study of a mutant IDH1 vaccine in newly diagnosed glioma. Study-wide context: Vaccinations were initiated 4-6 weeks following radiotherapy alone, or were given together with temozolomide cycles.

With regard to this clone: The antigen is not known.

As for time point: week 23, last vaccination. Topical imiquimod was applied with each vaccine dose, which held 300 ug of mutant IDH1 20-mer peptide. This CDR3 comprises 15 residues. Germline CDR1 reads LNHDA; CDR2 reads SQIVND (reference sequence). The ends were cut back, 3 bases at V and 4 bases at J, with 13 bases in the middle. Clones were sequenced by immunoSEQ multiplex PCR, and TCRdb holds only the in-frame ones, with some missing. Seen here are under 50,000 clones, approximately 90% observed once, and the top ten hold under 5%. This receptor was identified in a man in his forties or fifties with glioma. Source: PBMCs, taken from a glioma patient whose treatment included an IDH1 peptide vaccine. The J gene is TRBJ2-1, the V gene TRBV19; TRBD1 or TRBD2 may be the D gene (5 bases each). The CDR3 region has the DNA TGTGCCAGTAGTATGGGACGGGGAACTTACAATGAGCAGTTCTTC. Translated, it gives CASSMGRGTYNEQFF.